The clone carrying this T cell receptor (beta chain) has a count of ten or more. This sample was included in a study of Graves' ophthalmopathy and Graves' hyperthyroidism. CDR3 regions of TCR beta were amplified from RNA transcripts. First-round RT-PCR relied on HTBI primers, and a second-round multiplex PCR came next. TCRdb re-derived calls from the multiplex PCR reads in MiXCR, one entry per CDR3 protein. This sample has hundreds of thousands of distinct CDR3 sequences, with roughly 39% found just once. The length of the CDR3 is 15 residues. The germline V gene encodes CDR1 LNHDA and CDR2 SQIVND (reference sequence). Trimming stripped 5 bases from V and 0 bases from J, with 13 bases between.

This TCR derives from an adult man with Graves' ophthalmopathy. V and J are TRBV19 and TRBJ2-5, with D perhaps TRBD2 (5 bases). The sample was peripheral blood. The CDR3 nucleotides read TGTGCCAGTAGTGTGGCGGGCGGACACCAAGAGACCCAGTACTTC. Its translation is CASSVAGGHQETQYF.